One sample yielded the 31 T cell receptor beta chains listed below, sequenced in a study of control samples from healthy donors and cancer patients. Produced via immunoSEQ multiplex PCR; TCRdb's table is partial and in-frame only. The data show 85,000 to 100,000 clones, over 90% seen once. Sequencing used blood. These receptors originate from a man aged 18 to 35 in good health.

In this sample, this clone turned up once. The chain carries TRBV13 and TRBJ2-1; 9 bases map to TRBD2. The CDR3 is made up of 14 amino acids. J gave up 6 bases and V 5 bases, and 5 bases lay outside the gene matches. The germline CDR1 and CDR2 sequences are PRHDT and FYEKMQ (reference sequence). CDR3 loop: CASSPGLAINEQFF. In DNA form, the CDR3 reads TGTGCCAGCAGCCCCGGACTAGCGATCAATGAGCAGTTCTTC.

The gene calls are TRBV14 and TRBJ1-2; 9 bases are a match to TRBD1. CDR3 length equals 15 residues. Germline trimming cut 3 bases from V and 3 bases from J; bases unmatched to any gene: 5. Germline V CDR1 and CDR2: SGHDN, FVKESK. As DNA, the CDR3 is TGTGCCAGCAGCCACGGGACAGGGAGGTACTATGGCTACACCTTC. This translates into CASSHGTGRYYGYTF.

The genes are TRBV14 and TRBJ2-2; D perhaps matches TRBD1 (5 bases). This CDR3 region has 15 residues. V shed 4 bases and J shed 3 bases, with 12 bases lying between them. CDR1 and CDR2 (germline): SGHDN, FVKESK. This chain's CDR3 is CASSRYRTHTGELFF. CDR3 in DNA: TGTGCCAGCAGCCGGTACAGGACCCACACCGGGGAGCTGTTTTTT.

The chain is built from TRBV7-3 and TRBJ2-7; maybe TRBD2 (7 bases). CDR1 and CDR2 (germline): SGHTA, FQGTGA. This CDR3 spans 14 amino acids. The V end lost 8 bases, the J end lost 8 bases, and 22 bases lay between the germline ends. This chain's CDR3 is CASRGVGPGAKQYF. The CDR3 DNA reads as TGTGCCAGCCGGGGGGTAGGACCGGGGGCAAAGCAGTACTTC.

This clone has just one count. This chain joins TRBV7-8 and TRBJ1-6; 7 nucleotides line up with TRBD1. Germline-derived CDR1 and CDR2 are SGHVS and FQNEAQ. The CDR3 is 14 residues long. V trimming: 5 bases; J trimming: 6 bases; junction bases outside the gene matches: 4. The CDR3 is CASSLGQINSPLHF. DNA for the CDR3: TGTGCCAGCAGCCTGGGACAGATTAATTCACCCCTCCACTTT.

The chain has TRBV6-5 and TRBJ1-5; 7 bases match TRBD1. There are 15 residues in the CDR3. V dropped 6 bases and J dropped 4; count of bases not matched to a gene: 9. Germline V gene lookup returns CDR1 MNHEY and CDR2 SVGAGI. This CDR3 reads CASSIQGTNNQPQHF. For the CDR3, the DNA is TGTGCCAGCAGCATACAGGGGACCAATAATCAGCCCCAGCATTTT.

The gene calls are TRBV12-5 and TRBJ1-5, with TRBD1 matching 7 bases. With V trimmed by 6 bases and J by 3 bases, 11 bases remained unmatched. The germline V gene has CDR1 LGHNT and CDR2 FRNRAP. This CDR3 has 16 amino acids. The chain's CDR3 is CASGGSGTAFNQPQHF. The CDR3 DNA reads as TGTGCTAGTGGCGGATCCGGGACAGCTTTCAATCAGCCCCAGCATTTT. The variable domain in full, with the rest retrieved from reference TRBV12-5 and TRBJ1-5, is DARVTQTPRHKVTEMGQEVTMRCQPILGHNTVFWYRQTMMQGLELLAYFRNRAPLDDSGMPKDRFSAEMPDATLATLKIQPSEPRDSAVYFCASGGSGTAFNQPQHFGDGTRLSIL.

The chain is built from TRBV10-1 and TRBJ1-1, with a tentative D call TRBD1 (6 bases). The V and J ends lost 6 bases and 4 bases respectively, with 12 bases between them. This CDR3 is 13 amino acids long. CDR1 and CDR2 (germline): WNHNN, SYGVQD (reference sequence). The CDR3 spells CASRETGTTEAFF. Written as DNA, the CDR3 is TGCGCCAGCAGGGAAACAGGGACCACTGAAGCTTTCTTT.

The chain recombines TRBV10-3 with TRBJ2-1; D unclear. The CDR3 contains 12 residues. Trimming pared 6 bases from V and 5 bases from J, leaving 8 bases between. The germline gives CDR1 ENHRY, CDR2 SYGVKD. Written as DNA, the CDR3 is TGTGCCATCAGGGGTCCGGACAATGAGCAGTTCTTC. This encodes CAIRGPDNEQFF.

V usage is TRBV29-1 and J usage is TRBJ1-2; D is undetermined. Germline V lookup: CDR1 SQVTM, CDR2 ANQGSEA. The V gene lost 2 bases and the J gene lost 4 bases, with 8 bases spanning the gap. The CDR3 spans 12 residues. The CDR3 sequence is CSVENRFYGYTF. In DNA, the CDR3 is TGCAGCGTTGAAAACAGATTCTATGGCTACACCTTC.

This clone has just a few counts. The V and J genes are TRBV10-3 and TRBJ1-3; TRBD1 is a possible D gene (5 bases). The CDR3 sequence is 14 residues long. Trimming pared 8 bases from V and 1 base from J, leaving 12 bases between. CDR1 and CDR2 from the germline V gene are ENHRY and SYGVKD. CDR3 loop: CAIYGGTSGNTIYF. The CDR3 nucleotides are TGTGCCATCTACGGGGGGACTTCTGGAAACACCATATATTTT.

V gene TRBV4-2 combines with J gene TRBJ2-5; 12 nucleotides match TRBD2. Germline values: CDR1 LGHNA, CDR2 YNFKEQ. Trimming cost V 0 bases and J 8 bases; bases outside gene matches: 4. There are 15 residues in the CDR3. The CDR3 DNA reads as TGTGCCAGCAGCCAAGAAACTAGCGGGGGGACTACCCAGTACTTC. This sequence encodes CASSQETSGGTTQYF.

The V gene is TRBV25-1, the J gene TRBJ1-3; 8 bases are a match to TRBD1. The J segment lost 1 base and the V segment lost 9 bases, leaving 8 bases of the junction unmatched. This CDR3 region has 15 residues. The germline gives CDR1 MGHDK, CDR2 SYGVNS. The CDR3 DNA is TGTGCCAGTCATCGCACAGGGGGGTCTGGAAACACCATATATTTT. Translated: CASHRTGGSGNTIYF.

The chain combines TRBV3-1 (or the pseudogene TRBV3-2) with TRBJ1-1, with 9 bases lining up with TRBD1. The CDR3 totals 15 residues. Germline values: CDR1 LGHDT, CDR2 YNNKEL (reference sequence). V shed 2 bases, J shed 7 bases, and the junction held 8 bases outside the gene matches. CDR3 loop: CASSQPGQGTIEAFF. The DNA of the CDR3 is TGTGCCAGCAGCCAACCTGGACAGGGGACGATTGAAGCTTTCTTT.

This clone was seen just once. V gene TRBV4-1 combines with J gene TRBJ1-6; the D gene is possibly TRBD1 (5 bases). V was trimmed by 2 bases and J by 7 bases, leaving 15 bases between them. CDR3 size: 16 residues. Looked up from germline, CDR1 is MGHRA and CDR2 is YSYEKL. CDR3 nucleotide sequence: TGCGCCAGCAGCCAATCAGGGATCGCGGGGAATTCACCCCTCCACTTT. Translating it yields CASSQSGIAGNSPLHF.

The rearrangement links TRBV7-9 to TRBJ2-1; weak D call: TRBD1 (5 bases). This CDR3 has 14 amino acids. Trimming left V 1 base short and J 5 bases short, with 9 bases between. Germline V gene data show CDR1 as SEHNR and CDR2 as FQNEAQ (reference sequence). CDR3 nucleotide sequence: TGTGCCAGCAGCTTAGTTCAGGGTGACAATGAGCAGTTCTTC. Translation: CASSLVQGDNEQFF.

The CDR3 loop reads CASSPGQGAEAFF. CDR3 nucleotides: TGTGCCAGCAGTCCTGGACAGGGCGCTGAAGCTTTCTTT. The V gene is TRBV6-5, the J gene TRBJ1-1, with TRBD1 identical over 8 bases. CDR1 MNHEY and CDR2 SVGAGI come from the germline V gene. The CDR3 is 13 residues long. The ends lost 5 bases at V and 6 bases at J; junction bases unmatched: 5.

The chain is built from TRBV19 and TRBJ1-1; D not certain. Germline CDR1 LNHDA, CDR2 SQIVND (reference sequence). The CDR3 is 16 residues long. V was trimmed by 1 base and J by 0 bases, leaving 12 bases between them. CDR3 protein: CASSIALGLMNTEAFF. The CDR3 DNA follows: TGTGCCAGTAGTATAGCTCTGGGTCTGATGAACACTGAAGCTTTCTTT. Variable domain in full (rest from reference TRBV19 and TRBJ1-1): DGGITQSPKYLFRKEGQNVTLSCEQNLNHDAMYWYRQDPGQGLRLIYYSQIVNDFQKGDIAEGYSVSREKKESFPLTVTSAQKNPTAFYLCASSIALGLMNTEAFFGQGTRLTVV.

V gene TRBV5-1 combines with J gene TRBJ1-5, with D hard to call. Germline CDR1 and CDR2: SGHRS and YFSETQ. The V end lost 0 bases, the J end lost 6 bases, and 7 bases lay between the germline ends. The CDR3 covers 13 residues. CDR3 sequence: CASSLAGSQPQHF. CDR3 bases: TGCGCCAGCAGCTTGGCCGGGAGTCAGCCCCAGCATTTT.

This CDR3 reads CASMTQGDGYEKLFF. The DNA of the CDR3 is TGTGCCAGCATGACACAGGGGGACGGGTATGAAAAACTGTTTTTT. The rearrangement uses TRBV2 and TRBJ1-4, with 8 nucleotides matching TRBD1. This CDR3 has 15 amino acids. Germline V gives CDR1 SNHLY, CDR2 FYNNEI. V was pared by 7 bases and J by 6 bases, with 10 bases of the junction left unmatched.

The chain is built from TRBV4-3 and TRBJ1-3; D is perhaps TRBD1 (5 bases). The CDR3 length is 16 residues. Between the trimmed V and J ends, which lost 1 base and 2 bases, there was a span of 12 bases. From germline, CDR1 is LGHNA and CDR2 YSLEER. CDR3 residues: CASSQVFGAAGNTIYF. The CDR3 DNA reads TGCGCCAGCAGCCAAGTGTTCGGGGCCGCTGGAAACACCATATATTTT.

In DNA form, the CDR3 reads TGTGCCAGCAGTGAGCTGTTGAACACTGAAGCTTTCTTT. It yields the protein CASSELLNTEAFF. The J gene is TRBJ1-1, the V gene TRBV2; no firm D call. The CDR3 consists of 13 residues. V lost 3 bases and J 0 bases, leaving 5 bases between the germline ends. Germline CDR1 SNHLY, CDR2 FYNNEI.

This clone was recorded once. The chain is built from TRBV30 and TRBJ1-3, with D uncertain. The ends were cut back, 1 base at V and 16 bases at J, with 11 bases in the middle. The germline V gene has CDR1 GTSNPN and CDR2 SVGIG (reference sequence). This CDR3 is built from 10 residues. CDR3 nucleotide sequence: TGTGCCTGGAGTGGGAGAACTGTGTATTTT. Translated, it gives CAWSGRTVYF.

CDR3 coding DNA: TGTGCCAGTAGTAAGCGAACAGGGGCTAATTCACCCCTCCACTTT. Translation: CASSKRTGANSPLHF. This chain joins TRBV19 and TRBJ1-6; the match to TRBD1 covers 7 bases. The CDR3 spans 15 residues. Trimming at V came to 4 bases and at J to 6 bases, leaving 6 bases not matched to a gene. CDR1 is LNHDA and CDR2 is SQIVND in the germline V gene (reference sequence).

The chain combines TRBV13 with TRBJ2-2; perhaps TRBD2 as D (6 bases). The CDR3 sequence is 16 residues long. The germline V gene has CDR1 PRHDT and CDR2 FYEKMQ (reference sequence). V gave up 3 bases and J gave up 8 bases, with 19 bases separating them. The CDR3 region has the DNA TGTGCCAGCAGCTTTGGCGGGACCCCAGGCCCAGGGGAGCTGTTTTTT. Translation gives CASSFGGTPGPGELFF.

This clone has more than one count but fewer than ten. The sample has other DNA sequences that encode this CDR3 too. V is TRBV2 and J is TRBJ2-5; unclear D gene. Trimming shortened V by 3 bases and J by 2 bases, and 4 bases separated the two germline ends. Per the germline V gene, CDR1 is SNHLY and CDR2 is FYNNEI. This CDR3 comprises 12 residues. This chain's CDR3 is CASSDLQETQYF. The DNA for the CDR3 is TGTGCCAGCAGTGACCTTCAAGAGACCCAGTACTTC.

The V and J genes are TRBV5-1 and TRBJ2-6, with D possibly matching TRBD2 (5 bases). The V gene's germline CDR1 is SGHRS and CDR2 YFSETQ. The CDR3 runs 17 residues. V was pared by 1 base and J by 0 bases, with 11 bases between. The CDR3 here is CASSLLGLNSGANVLTF. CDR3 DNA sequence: TGCGCCAGCAGCTTGTTAGGACTCAACTCTGGGGCCAACGTCCTGACTTTC.

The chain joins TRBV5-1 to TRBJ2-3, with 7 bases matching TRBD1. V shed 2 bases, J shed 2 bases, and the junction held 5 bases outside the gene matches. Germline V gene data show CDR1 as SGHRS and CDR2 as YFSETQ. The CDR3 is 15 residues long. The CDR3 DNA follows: TGCGCCAGCAGCTTCGGGACAGACCCCACAGATACGCAGTATTTT. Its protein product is CASSFGTDPTDTQYF.

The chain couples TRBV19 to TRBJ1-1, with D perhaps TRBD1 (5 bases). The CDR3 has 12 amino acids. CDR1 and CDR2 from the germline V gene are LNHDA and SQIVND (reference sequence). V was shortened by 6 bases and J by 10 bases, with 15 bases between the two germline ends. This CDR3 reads CASSLNRRGAFF. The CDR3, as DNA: TGTGCCAGTAGCCTCAACAGGAGAGGAGCTTTCTTT.

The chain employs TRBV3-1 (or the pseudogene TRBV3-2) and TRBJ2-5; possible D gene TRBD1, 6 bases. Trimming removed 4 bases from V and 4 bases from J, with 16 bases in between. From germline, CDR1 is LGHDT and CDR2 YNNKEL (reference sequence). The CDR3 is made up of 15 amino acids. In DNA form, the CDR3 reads TGTGCCAGCAGCCCAGCCCCAGGGGCCGGAGAGACCCAGTACTTC. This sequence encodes CASSPAPGAGETQYF.

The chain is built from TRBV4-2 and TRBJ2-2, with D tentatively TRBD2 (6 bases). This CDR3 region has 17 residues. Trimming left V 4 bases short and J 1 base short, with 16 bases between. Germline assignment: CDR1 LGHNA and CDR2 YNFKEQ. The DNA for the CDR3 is TGTGCCAGCAGCCCGTCCCGGGGGAGAATGAACACCGGGGAGCTGTTTTTT. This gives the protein CASSPSRGRMNTGELFF.